The rows below give T cell receptor beta chains drawn from one sample of a study of metastatic and nonmetastatic thyroid tumors. MiXCR was used by TCRdb to re-call the PCR reads. The data hold about 10,000 clones, with around 20% observed a single time. Input material: adjacent normal tissue. These receptors all stem from a female donor with papillary thyroid cancer or a benign thyroid nodule (not recorded which). Some clones in this sample may be carry-over from other donors' samples. Each CDR3 is given with its conserved first and last residue. A D gene is named only where the DNA matches it firmly. The listing skips clone size in some rows; elsewhere it reads once, few, many or a size class.

V	D	size	J	CDR3	DNA
TRBV10-2	NA	NA	TRBJ2-7	CASIKDRGSPWLEQYF	TGCGCCAGCATAAAAGACCGGGGCTCCCCCTGGCTCGAGCAGTACTTC
TRBV6-5	TRBD1	medium-sized	TRBJ2-7	CASSSSDRDREQYF	TGTGCCAGCAGTTCCTCGGACAGGGATCGCGAGCAGTACTTC
TRBV24-1	NA	many	TRBJ2-3	CATSSTRGGRTDTQYF	TGTGCCACCAGCTCGACCCGAGGTGGGCGGACAGATACGCAGTATTTT
TRBV5-1	TRBD1	NA	TRBJ1-2	CASSWWGTAKLCYCYTF	TGCGCTAGCAGCTGGTGGGGGACAGCCAAATTGTGCTATTGCTACACCTTC
TRBV6-2/TRBV6-3	NA	few	TRBJ2-1	CASSRHSSYNEQFF	TGTGCCAGCAGCCGACATAGCTCCTACAATGAGCAGTTCTTC
TRBV5-1	TRBD2	once	TRBJ2-1	CASSPALAGRLVF	TGCGCCAGCAGTCCCGCCTTAGCGGGGCGCCTGGTCTTC
TRBV2	TRBD1	NA	TRBJ2-7	CASIPGSRDRGIYEQYF	TGTGCCAGCATTCCTGGGTCGCGGGACAGGGGAATCTACGAGCAGTACTTC
TRBV4-2	NA	NA	TRBJ2-1	CASSQVRSDSPEQFF	TGTGCCAGCAGCCAAGTGAGGAGCGACAGCCCTGAGCAGTTCTTC
TRBV7-9	NA	NA	TRBJ1-2	CASSLWLAGDGYTF	TGTGCCAGCAGCTTATGGTTGGCAGGCGATGGCTACACCTTC
TRBV5-1	NA	medium-sized	TRBJ2-2	CASSLVAAATGELFF	TGCGCCAGCAGCTTGGTAGCGGCCGCCACCGGGGAGCTGTTTTTT
TRBV6-1	TRBD1	few	TRBJ2-1	CASQDRGRLNEQFF	TGTGCCAGCCAGGACAGGGGGCGCCTCAATGAGCAGTTCTTC
TRBV7-7	NA	once	TRBJ2-2	CASSSDTTTGELFF	TGTGCTAGCAGCTCGGACACCACTACCGGGGAGCTGTTTTTT
TRBV12-5	NA	many	TRBJ1-4	CASGFVPPGGNNEKLFF	TGTGCTAGTGGTTTCGTCCCCCCGGGAGGGAATAATGAAAAACTGTTTTTT
TRBV12-3/TRBV12-4	NA	many	TRBJ1-5	CASSLYGSQHF	TGTGCCAGCAGTTTATATGGGTCCCAGCATTTT
TRBV28	NA	medium-sized	TRBJ2-7	CASNRLTGSYEQYF	TGTGCCAGCAACCGATTGACAGGTTCCTACGAGCAGTACTTC
TRBV19	NA	medium-sized	TRBJ1-3	CASSIVTSGNTIYF	TGTGCCAGTAGTATAGTCACCTCTGGAAACACCATATATTTT
TRBV6-5	NA	few	TRBJ2-7	CASSYHQASYEQYF	TGTGCCAGCAGTTACCACCAGGCTTCCTACGAGCAGTACTTC
TRBV5-1	TRBD1	medium-sized	TRBJ1-2	CASSLDGTDIVGGYTF	TGCGCCAGCAGCTTGGATGGGACAGACATTGTCGGGGGCTACACCTTC
TRBV12-3/TRBV12-4	TRBD2	medium-sized	TRBJ2-3	CASSHTPMTSGGADTQYF	TGTGCCAGCAGCCACACCCCCATGACTAGCGGGGGTGCAGATACGCAGTATTTT
TRBV12-3/TRBV12-4	TRBD2	medium-sized	TRBJ2-1	CASSTPATGGLGEQFF	TGTGCCAGCAGTACCCCGGCCACGGGGGGGCTCGGTGAGCAGTTCTTC
TRBV20-1	TRBD2	NA	TRBJ2-2	CSARPVAGGLAGELFF	TGCAGTGCTAGACCCGTAGCGGGGGGCCTCGCCGGGGAGCTGTTTTTT
TRBV20-1	NA	NA	TRBJ1-5	CSARSILAPNQPQHF	TGCAGTGCTAGATCTATTCTAGCTCCAAATCAGCCCCAGCATTTT
TRBV6-5	NA	few	TRBJ2-3	CASSYSPSTGTDTQYF	TGTGCCAGCAGTTACTCACCATCGACAGGCACAGATACGCAGTATTTT
TRBV12-3/TRBV12-4	TRBD1	NA	TRBJ2-7	CASRGGQGNEQYF	TGTGCCAGCAGAGGGGGACAGGGAAACGAGCAGTACTTC
TRBV6-1	NA	few	TRBJ1-1	CASRQGVNTEAFF	TGTGCCAGCAGACAGGGAGTGAACACTGAAGCTTTCTTT